There are many counts of the clone carrying this T cell receptor beta chain. Its antigen is undetermined. There are 14 residues in the CDR3. Trimming took 2 bases from V and 0 from J, leaving 8 bases between them. The data were obtained in a study of response to subunit inactivated influenza vaccine. Study-wide points: Every seasonal influenza vaccination brings in few new T cells, the authors suggested.

MiXCR, applied by TCRdb to the RT-PCR reads, yields one record per CDR3 protein. The sample has about 650,000 distinct CDR3 sequences; approximately 15% are singletons. This clonotype was obtained from a man aged 50 to 59 who received an inactivated influenza vaccine. The specimen was PBMCs from blood, collected approximately 15 days before vaccination. The chain couples TRBV12-3 or TRBV12-4 to TRBJ2-7, with D possibly matching TRBD1 (5 bases). The CDR3 DNA follows: TGTGCCAGCAGTTTAAAGGGGATCTCCTACGAGCAGTACTTC. It codes for CASSLKGISYEQYF.